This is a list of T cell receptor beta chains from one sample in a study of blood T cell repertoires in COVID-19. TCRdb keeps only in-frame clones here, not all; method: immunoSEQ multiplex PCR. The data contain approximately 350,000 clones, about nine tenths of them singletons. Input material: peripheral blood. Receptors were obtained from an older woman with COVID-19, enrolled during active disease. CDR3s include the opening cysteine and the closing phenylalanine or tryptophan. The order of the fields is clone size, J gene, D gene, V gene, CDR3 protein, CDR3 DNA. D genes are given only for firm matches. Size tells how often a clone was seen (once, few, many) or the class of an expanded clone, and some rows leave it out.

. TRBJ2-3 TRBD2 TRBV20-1 CSASGTSGGGTDTQYF TGCAGTGCTAGTGGGACTAGCGGGGGGGGCACAGATACGCAGTATTTT
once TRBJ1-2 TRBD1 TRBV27 CASSFAGQGFRGYTF TGTGCCAGCAGTTTCGCGGGACAGGGGTTTCGTGGCTACACCTTC
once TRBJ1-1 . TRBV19 CASSIARPNTEAFF TGTGCCAGTAGTATTGCCAGGCCCAACACTGAAGCTTTCTTT
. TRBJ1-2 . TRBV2 CASSETLNSPHGYTF TGTGCCAGCAGTGAGACCCTAAACAGCCCCCATGGCTACACCTTC
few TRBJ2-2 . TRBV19 CASRSSGELFF TGTGCCAGTAGGTCATCCGGGGAGCTGTTTTTT
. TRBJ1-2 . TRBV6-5 CASREASVKNYGYTF TGTGCCAGCAGGGAGGCCTCAGTGAAGAACTATGGCTACACCTTC
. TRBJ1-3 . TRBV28 CASSRDYSGNTIYF TGTGCCAGCAGCAGGGACTACTCTGGAAACACCATATATTTT
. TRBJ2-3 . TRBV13 CASSLRTTEGGSTDTQYF TGTGCCAGCAGCCTAAGGACTACCGAGGGGGGGAGCACAGATACGCAGTATTTT
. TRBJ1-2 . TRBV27 CASSLGGKNYGYTF TGTGCCAGCAGTTTAGGAGGGAAAAACTATGGCTACACCTTC
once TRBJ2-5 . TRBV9 CASSVGGGVETQYF TGTGCCAGCAGCGTAGGAGGCGGGGTAGAGACCCAGTACTTC
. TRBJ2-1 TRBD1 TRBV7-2 CASSHRGLSYNEQFF TGTGCCAGCAGCCACAGGGGGCTATCCTACAATGAGCAGTTCTTC
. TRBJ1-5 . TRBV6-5 CASSSGDQSQPQHF TGTGCCAGCAGTTCAGGGGATCAGAGTCAGCCCCAGCATTTT
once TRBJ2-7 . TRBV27 CASSLWAGDTYEQYF TGTGCCAGCAGTTTATGGGCAGGCGACACCTACGAGCAGTACTTC
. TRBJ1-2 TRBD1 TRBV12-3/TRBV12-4 CASSFRDRGQYTF TGTGCCAGCAGTTTCCGGGACAGGGGGCAATACACCTTC
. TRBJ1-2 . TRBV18 CASSPRGTGYTF TGTGCCAGCTCACCAAGGGGGACTGGCTACACCTTC
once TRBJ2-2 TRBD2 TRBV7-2 CASSLKLLSGGTGELFF TGTGCCAGCAGCTTAAAGTTGTTGAGCGGGGGGACCGGGGAGCTGTTTTTT
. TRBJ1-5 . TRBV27 CASSPGFGSNQPQHF TGTGCCAGCAGCCCAGGGTTTGGGAGCAATCAGCCCCAGCATTTT
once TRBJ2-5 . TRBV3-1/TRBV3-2 CASSQDRRVTQYF TGTGCCAGCAGCCAAGATCGCAGGGTTACCCAGTACTTC
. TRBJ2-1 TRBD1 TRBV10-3 CAITEGQSSYNEQFF TGTGCCATTACCGAGGGACAGAGCTCCTACAATGAGCAGTTCTTC
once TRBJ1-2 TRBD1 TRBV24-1 CATSDSDRGLFGYTF TGTGCCACCAGTGATTCGGACAGGGGGCTTTTTGGCTACACCTTC
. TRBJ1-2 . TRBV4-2 CASSQGPGVGYTF TGTGCCAGCAGCCAAGGGCCAGGGGTTGGCTACACCTTC
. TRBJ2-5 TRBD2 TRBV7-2 CASSSHYGGAQETQYF TGTGCCAGCAGCTCCCACTACGGGGGGGCCCAAGAGACCCAGTACTTC
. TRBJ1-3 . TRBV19 CASSRGGPSTFSGNTIYF TGTGCCAGTAGCCGGGGGGGACCTTCGACCTTTTCTGGAAACACCATATATTTT
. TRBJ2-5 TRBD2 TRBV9 CASSVAGTSGGQETQYF TGTGCCAGCAGCGTAGCAGGGACTAGCGGGGGCCAAGAGACCCAGTACTTC
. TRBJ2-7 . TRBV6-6 CASSRGQRFSEQYF TGTGCCAGCAGTAGAGGACAGAGATTTTCCGAGCAGTACTTC
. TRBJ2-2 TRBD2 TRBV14 CASSLKAGTGELFF TGTGCCAGCAGCCTAAAAGCGGGGACCGGGGAGCTGTTTTTT
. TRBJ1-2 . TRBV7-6 CASSLGGGNYGYTF TGTGCCAGCAGCCTCGGCGGGGGAAACTATGGCTACACCTTC
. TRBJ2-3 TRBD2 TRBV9 CASSVDSGGSDTQYF TGTGCCAGCAGCGTAGACAGCGGGGGGTCAGATACGCAGTATTTT
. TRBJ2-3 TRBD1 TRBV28 CASSSSGGAFTDTQYF TGTGCCAGCAGTTCCTCAGGGGGCGCATTTACAGATACGCAGTATTTT
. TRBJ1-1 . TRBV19 CASSVNRDLAEAFF TGTGCCAGTAGTGTAAACAGGGATTTGGCTGAAGCTTTCTTT
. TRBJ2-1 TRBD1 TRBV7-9 CASSAKPGGSSNEQFF TGTGCCAGCAGCGCAAAGCCAGGGGGCAGCAGCAATGAGCAGTTCTTC
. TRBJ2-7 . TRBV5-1 CASSLEGAYEQYF TGCGCCAGCAGCTTGGAGGGGGCCTACGAGCAGTACTTC
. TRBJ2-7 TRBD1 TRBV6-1 CASSPGQRTYEQYF TGTGCCAGCAGTCCGGGACAGAGAACCTACGAGCAGTACTTC
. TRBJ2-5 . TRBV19 CASSIYGEETQYF TGTGCCAGTAGTATTTACGGGGAAGAGACCCAGTACTTC
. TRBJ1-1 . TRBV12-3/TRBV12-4 CASIEGRGREAFF TGTGCCAGCATCGAAGGTCGGGGGAGGGAAGCTTTCTTT
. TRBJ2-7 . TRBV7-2 CASSLHSYEQYF TGTGCCAGCAGCTTACACAGTTACGAGCAGTACTTC
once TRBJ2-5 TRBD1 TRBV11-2 CASSSWDRGQQETQYF TGTGCCAGCAGCTCCTGGGACAGGGGGCAACAAGAGACCCAGTACTTC
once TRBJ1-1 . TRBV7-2 CASSLVKTEAFF TGTGCCAGCAGCTTAGTGAAGACAGAAGCTTTCTTT
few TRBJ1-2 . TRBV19 CASSRRESYYGYTF TGTGCCAGTAGTAGGAGGGAATCCTACTACGGCTACACCTTC
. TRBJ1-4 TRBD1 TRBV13 CASSEGADTLDEKLFF TGTGCCAGCAGCGAGGGGGCTGACACGCTAGATGAAAAACTGTTTTTT
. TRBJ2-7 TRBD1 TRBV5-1 CASSLTGVYEQYF TGCGCCAGCAGCTTAACAGGGGTCTACGAGCAGTACTTC
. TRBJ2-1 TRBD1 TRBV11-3 CASSSSRTGDRDNEQFF TGTGCCAGCAGCTCATCTCGGACAGGGGATCGGGACAATGAGCAGTTCTTC
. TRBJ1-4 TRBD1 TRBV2 CASRQGSLAEKLFF TGTGCCAGCAGACAGGGGTCCCTAGCTGAAAAACTGTTTTTT
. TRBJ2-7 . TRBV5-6 CASSPDSYEQYF TGTGCCAGCAGCCCGGACAGCTACGAGCAGTACTTC
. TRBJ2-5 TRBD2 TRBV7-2 CASSQGLAGATAQYF TGTGCCAGCAGCCAGGGACTAGCGGGGGCCACGGCCCAGTACTTC
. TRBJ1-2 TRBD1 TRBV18 CASSRNSGQSFYSNYGYTF TGTGCCAGCTCACGCAACTCGGGACAGTCCTTTTATTCTAACTATGGCTACACCTTC
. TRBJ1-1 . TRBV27 CASSPSWRNEAFF TGTGCCAGCAGTCCATCTTGGAGGAATGAAGCTTTCTTT
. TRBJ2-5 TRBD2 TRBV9 CASSEGTSGGRETQYF TGTGCCAGCAGCGAAGGGACTAGCGGGGGGCGGGAGACCCAGTACTTC
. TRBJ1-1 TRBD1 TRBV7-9 CASSLEGTALTEAFF TGTGCCAGCAGCTTAGAGGGGACAGCTCTCACTGAAGCTTTCTTT
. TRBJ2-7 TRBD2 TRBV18 CASSPAPVSGGEQYF TGTGCCAGCTCACCCGCGCCTGTGAGCGGGGGAGAGCAGTACTTC
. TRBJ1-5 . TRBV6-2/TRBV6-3 CASSQPGGPNQPQHF TGTGCCAGCAGCCAACCGGGGGGGCCCAATCAGCCCCAGCATTTT